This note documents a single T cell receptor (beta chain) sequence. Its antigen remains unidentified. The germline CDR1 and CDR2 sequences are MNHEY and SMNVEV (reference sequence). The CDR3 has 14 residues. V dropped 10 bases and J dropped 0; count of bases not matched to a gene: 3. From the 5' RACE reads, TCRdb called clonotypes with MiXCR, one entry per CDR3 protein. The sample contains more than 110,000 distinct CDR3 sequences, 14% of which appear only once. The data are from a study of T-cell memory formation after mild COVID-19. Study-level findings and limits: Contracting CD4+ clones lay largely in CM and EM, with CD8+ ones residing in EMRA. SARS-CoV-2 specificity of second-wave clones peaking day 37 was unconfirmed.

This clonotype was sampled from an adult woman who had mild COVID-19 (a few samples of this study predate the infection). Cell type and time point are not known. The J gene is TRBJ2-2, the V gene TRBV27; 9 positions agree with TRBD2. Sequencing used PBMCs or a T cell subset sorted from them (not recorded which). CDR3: CATSSGANTGELFF. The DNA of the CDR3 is TGTGCCACCTCTAGCGGGGCGAACACCGGGGAGCTGTTTTTT.